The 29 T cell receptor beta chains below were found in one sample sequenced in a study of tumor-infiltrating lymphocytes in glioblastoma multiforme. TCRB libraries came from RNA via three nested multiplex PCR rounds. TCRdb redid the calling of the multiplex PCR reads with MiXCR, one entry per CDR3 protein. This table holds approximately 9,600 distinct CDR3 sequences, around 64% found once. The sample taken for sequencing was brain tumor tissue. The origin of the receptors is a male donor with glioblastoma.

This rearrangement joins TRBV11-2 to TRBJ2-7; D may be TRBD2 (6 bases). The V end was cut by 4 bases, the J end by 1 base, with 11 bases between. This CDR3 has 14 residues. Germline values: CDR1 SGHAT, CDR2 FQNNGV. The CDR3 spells CASSSILASYEQYF. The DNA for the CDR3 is TGTGCCAGCAGCTCAATACTAGCATCCTACGAGCAGTACTTC.

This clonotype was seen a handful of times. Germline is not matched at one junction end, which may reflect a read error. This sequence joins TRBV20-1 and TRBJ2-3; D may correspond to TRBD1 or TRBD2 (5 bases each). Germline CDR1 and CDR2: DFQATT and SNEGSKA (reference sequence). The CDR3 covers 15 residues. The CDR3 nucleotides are TGCAGCGCTACACGGGGCTCTACGCCCACAGATACGCAGTATTTT. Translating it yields CSATRGSTPTDTQYF.

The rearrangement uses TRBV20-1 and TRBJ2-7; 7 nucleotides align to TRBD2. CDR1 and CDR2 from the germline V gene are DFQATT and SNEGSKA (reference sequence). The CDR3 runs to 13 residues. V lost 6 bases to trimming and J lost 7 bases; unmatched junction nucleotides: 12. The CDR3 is CSAKRTSSREQYF. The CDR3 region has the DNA TGCAGTGCGAAGAGGACTAGTTCAAGGGAGCAGTACTTC.

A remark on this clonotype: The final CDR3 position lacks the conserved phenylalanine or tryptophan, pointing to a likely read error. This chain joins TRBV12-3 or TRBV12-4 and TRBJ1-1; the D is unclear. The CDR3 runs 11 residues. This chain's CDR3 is CASSFQRKAFI. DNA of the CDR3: TGCGCCAGCAGTTTTCAGAGAAAAGCTTTCATT.

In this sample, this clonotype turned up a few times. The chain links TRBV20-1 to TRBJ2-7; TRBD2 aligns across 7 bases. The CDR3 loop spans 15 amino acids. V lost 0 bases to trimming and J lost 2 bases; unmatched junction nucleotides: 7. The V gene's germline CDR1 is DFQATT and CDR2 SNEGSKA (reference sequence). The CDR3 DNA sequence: TGCAGTGCTAGAGATGAAAGCGGGAATCCCTACGAGCAGTACTTC. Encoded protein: CSARDESGNPYEQYF.

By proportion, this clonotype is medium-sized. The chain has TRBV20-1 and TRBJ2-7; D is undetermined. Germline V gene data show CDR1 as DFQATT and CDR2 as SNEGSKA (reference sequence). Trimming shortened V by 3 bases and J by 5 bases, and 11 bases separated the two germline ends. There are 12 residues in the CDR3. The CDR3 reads CSASRSYDEQYF. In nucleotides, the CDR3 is TGCAGTGCTAGTAGAAGCTATGACGAGCAGTACTTC.

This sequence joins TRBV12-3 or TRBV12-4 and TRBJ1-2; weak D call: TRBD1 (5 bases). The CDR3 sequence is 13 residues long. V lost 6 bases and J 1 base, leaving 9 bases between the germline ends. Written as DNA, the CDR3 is TGTGCCAGCAGGTTGACAGATAACTATGGCTACACCTTC. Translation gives CASRLTDNYGYTF.

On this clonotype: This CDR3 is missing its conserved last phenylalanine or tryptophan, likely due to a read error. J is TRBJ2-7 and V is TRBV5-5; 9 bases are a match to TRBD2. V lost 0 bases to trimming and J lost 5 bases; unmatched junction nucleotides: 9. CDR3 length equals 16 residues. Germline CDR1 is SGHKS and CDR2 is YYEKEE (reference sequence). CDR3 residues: CASSLEWSGRSNEQYL. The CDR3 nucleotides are TGTGCCAGCAGCTTGGAATGGAGCGGGAGGAGTAACGAGCAGTACTTG.

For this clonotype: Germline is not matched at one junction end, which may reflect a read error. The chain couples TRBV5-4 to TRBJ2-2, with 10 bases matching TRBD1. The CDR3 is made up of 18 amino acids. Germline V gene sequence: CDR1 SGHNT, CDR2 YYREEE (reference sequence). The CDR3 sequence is CASNTDRDRGVDTGELFF. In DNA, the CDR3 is TGTGCCAGCAACACCGACCGGGACAGGGGTGTGGACACAGGGGAGCTGTTTTTT.

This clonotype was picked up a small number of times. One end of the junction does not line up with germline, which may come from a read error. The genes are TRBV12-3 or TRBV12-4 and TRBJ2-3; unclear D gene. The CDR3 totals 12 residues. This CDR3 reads CASSFPGDTQNF. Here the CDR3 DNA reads TGTGCCAGCAGTTTTCCCGGAGATACGCAAAATTTT.

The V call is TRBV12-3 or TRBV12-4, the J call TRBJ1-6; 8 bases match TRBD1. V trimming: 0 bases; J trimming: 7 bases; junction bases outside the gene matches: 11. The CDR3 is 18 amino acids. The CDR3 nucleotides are TGTGCCAGCAGTTTAGCGGTCGTCGGACAGGGACGGAATTCACCCCTCCACTTT. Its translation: CASSLAVVGQGRNSPLHF.

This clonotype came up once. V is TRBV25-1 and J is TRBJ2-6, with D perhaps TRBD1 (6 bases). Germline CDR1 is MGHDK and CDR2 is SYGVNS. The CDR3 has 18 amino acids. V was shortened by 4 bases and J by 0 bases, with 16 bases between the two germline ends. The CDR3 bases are TGTGCCAGCAGTGGGTATAGGACAGATCACTCTGGGGCCAACGTCCTGACTTTC. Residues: CASSGYRTDHSGANVLTF.

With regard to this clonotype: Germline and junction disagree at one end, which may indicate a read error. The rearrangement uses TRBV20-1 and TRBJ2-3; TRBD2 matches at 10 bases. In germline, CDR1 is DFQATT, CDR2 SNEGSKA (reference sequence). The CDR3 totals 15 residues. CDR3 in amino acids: CSSGTSGDLTDTQYF. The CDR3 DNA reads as TGCAGTTCTGGAACTAGCGGGGACCTCACAGATACGCAGTACTTT.

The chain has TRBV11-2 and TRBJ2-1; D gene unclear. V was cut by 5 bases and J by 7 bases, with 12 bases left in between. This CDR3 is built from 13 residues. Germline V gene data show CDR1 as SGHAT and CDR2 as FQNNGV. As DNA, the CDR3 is TGTGCCAGCAGCCTGGTTAGGGTGAATGAGCAGTTCTTC. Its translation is CASSLVRVNEQFF.

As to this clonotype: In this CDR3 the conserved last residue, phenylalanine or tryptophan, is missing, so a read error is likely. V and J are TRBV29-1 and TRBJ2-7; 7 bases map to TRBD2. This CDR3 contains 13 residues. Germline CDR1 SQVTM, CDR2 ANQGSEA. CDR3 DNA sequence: TGCAGCGCCCAAACTAGCGACTCCTACGAACAGTACTTA. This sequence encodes CSAQTSDSYEQYL.

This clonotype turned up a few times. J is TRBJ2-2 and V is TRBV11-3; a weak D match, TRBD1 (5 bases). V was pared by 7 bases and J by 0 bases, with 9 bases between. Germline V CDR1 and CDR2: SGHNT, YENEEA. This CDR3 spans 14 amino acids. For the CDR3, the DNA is TGTGCCAGCAAGACAGATGCGAACACCGGGGAGCTGTTTTTT. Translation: CASKTDANTGELFF.

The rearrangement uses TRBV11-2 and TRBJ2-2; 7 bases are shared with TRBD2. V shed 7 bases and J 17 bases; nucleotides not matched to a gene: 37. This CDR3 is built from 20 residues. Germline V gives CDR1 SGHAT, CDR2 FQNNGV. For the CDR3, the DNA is TGTGCCAGCACCCCCTCATTCGGCCAAGGGCTAGCGGTAAACACCGGTGAACCTTTTTTT. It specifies CASTPSFGQGLAVNTGEPFF.

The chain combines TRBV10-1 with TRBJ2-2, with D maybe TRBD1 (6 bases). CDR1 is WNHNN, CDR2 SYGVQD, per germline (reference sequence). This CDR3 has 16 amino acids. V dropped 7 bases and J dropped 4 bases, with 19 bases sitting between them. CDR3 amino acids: CASTSIWTATTGELFF. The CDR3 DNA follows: TGCGCCAGCACTAGTATCTGGACAGCAACCACCGGGGAGCTGTTTTTT.

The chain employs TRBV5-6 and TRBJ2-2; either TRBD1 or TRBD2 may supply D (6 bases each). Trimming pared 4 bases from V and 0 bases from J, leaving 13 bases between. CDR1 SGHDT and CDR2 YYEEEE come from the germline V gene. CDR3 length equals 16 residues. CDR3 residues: CASSQGGTANTGELFF. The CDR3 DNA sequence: TGTGCCAGCAGCCAAGGGGGGACGGCGAACACCGGGGAGCTGTTTTTT.

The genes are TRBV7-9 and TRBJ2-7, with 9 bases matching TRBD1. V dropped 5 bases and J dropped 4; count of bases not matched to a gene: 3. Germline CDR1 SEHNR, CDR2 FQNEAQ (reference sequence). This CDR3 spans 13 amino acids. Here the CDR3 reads CASSGDRDYEQYF. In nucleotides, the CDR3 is TGTGCCAGCAGCGGGGACAGGGATTACGAGCAGTACTTC.

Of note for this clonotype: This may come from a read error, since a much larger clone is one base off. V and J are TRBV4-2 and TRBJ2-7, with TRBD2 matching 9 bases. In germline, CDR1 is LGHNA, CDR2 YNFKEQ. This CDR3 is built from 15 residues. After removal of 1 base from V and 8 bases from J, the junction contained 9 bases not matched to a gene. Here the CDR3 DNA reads TGTGCCAGCAGCCAAGTCGGGAGCGGGAGGTACAAGCAGTACTTC. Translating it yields CASSQVGSGRYKQYF.

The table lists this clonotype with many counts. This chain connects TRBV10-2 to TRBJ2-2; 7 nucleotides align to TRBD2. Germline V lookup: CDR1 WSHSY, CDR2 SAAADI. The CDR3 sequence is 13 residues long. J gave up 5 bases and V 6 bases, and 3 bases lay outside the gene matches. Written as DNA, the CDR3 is TGCGCCAGCAGACGGGGAGGGACCGGGGAGCTGTTTTTT. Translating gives CASRRGGTGELFF.

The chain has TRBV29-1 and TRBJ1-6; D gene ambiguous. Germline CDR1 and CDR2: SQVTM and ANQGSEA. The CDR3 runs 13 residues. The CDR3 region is CSVASDIESPLHF. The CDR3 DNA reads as TGCAGTGTCGCCAGTGACATAGAATCACCCCTCCACTTT.

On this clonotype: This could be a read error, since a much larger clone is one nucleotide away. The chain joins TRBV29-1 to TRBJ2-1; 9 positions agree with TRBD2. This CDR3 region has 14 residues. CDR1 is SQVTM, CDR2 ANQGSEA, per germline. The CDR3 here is CSVDGLAGYNEQSF. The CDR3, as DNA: TGCAGCGTTGATGGGCTAGCGGGATACAATGAGCAGTCCTTC.

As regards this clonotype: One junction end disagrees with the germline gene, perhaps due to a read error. The CDR3: CSVAGTLTGTQYF. CDR3 in DNA: TGCAGCGTTGCCGGGACTCTCACAGGTACGCAGTATTTT. The chain couples TRBV29-1 to TRBJ2-3; a weak D match, TRBD2 (6 bases). Germline assignment: CDR1 SQVTM and CDR2 ANQGSEA. CDR3 size: 13 residues.

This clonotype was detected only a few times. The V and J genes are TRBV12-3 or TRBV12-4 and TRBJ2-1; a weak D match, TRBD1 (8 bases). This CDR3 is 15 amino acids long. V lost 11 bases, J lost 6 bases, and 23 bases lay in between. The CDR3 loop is CACCLEQGGFNEQFF. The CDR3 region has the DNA TGTGCCTGCTGCCTGGAACAGGGGGGGTTCAATGAGCAGTTCTTC.

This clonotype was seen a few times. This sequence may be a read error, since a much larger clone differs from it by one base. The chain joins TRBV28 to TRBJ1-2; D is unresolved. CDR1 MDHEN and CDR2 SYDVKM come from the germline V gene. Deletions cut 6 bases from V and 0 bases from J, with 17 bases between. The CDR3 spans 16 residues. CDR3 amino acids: CASSILLWRSNYGYTF. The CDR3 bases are TGTGCCAGCAGCATCCTCCTGTGGCGGTCTAACTATGGCTACACCTTC.

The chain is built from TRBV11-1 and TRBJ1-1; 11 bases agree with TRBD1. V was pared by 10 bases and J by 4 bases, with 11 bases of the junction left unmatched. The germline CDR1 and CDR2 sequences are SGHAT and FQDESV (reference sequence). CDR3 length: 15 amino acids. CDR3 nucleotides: TGTGCCAACTTCTTCCCGGGGACAGGGGGCACTGAAGCTTTCTTT. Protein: CANFFPGTGGTEAFF.

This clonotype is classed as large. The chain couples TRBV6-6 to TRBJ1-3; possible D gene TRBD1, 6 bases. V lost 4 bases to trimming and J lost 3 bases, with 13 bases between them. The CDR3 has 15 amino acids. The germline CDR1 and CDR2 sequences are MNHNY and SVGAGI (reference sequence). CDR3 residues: CASSLGRGYGNTIYF. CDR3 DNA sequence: TGTGCCAGCAGTTTGGGCAGGGGCTATGGAAACACCATATATTTT.